The rows below give T cell receptor beta chains drawn from one sample of a study of T cell responses to AZD1222 COVID-19 vaccine. Clones were sequenced by immunoSEQ multiplex PCR, and TCRdb holds only the in-frame ones, with some missing. The table lists about 93,000 clones, 65% to 90% of them singletons. This sample comprised peripheral blood, obtained on day 0 of AZD1222 vaccination. The receptors originated from an adult in good health. Both conserved end residues are part of each CDR3. The D gene is left open where the match is weak. A clone size is listed for some rows: how often the clone was seen (once, few, many), or a class if it is expanded.

CDR3 protein,CDR3 DNA,D gene,V gene,clone size,J gene
CASSRRQGGTDTQYF,TGTGCCAGCTCCCGGCGGCAAGGTGGCACAGATACGCAGTATTTT,.,TRBV7-2,.,TRBJ2-3
CASSSGQGPRGGTEAFF,TGCGCCAGCAGCTCGGGACAGGGGCCCCGAGGGGGCACTGAAGCTTTCTTT,TRBD1,TRBV5-1,.,TRBJ1-1
CASSLGTSNYGYTF,TGTGCCAGCAGCTTGGGCACATCGAACTATGGCTACACCTTC,.,TRBV5-4,.,TRBJ1-2
CASRETGFSGNTIYF,TGTGCCAGCAGGGAGACAGGGTTTTCTGGAAACACCATATATTTT,TRBD1,TRBV2,few,TRBJ1-3
CASSSLDRWRLGQETQYF,TGTGCCAGCAGCTCACTGGACAGGTGGAGATTGGGGCAAGAGACCCAGTACTTC,TRBD1,TRBV11-3,.,TRBJ2-5
CASSGGQIANEKLFF,TGTGCCAGCAGTGGAGGACAGATAGCTAATGAAAAACTGTTTTTT,.,TRBV2,.,TRBJ1-4
CASSQENEQYF,TGTGCCAGCAGCCAGGAAAACGAGCAGTACTTC,.,TRBV5-6,.,TRBJ2-7
CASSLGLASSYNEQFF,TGTGCCAGCAGTTTGGGACTAGCGAGCTCCTACAATGAGCAGTTCTTC,TRBD2,TRBV6-2/TRBV6-3,.,TRBJ2-1
CASSPGYTEAFF,TGTGCCAGCAGTCCGGGGTACACTGAAGCTTTCTTT,.,TRBV6-5,once,TRBJ1-1
CASGRSSGELFF,TGTGCCAGCGGCCGATCATCCGGGGAGCTGTTTTTT,.,TRBV6-1,.,TRBJ2-2
CASSPGGLSYNEQFF,TGCGCCAGCAGCCCAGGGGGCCTTTCCTACAATGAGCAGTTCTTC,TRBD1,TRBV5-1,few,TRBJ2-1
CASSPTGEDHQPQHF,TGTGCCAGCAGCCCGACAGGGGAAGATCATCAGCCCCAGCATTTT,TRBD1,TRBV6-5,.,TRBJ1-5